This is a list of T cell receptor beta chains from one sample in a study of blood T cell repertoires in COVID-19. The assay was immunoSEQ multiplex PCR, and TCRdb's table has in-frame clones only and misses some. The data contain around 100,000 clones, under 85% of them seen just once; the ten biggest clones take up more than 20%. The material sequenced was peripheral blood. These receptors all come from a human donor in a cohort sampled during active COVID-19. The CDR3 runs from the conserved cysteine through the conserved F or W. D genes are given only for firm matches. Clone size is given for some rows only: seen once, a few or many times, or a class if the clone is expanded.

j_call clone_size v_call d_call cdr3_aa cdr3_nt
TRBJ1-2 - TRBV5-1 TRBD1 CASSLTPGGNNYGYTF TGCGCCAGCAGCTTGACTCCAGGGGGCAACAACTATGGCTACACCTTC
TRBJ1-4 - TRBV19 TRBD1 CASSDRGTTNEKLFF TGTGCCAGTAGCGACAGGGGCACGACTAATGAAAAACTGTTTTTT
TRBJ1-1 - TRBV6-5 TRBD1 CASSYTGQGAEAFF TGTGCCAGCAGTTACACGGGACAGGGGGCTGAAGCTTTCTTT
TRBJ2-5 - TRBV6-6 - CASSYSAGQETQYF TGTGCCAGCAGTTATTCGGCAGGGCAAGAGACCCAGTACTTC
TRBJ2-5 - TRBV9 TRBD2 CASSVGLAGGQETQYF TGTGCCAGCAGCGTAGGACTAGCGGGGGGTCAAGAGACCCAGTACTTC
TRBJ1-2 once TRBV19 - CASSIPAGRDYGYTF TGTGCCAGTAGTATACCGGCAGGGAGGGACTATGGCTACACCTTC
TRBJ1-3 - TRBV11-2 - CASSRQGTGNTIYF TGTGCCAGCAGCCGCCAGGGGACTGGAAACACCATATATTTT
TRBJ1-1 - TRBV28 TRBD1 CASSRTGVVTEAFF TGTGCCAGCAGTAGGACAGGGGTGGTCACTGAAGCTTTCTTT
TRBJ1-1 - TRBV7-9 TRBD1 CASSLGGGGEAFF TGTGCCAGCAGCTTAGGAGGGGGCGGAGAAGCTTTCTTT
TRBJ1-1 few TRBV11-2 TRBD1 CATNNLDPWDRGDTEAFF TGTGCCACCAACAACTTAGATCCCTGGGACAGGGGAGACACTGAAGCTTTCTTT
TRBJ2-2 - TRBV24-1 TRBD2 CATSIPGLADPRDTGELFF TGTGCCACCAGTATACCGGGACTAGCGGACCCGAGGGACACCGGGGAGCTGTTTTTT
TRBJ1-1 - TRBV12-3/TRBV12-4 - CASSAIEAFF TGTGCCAGCAGCGCTATTGAAGCTTTCTTT
TRBJ2-5 - TRBV7-9 TRBD2 CASSPSLLAGGETQYF TGTGCCAGCAGCCCAAGCCTTCTAGCGGGGGGCGAGACCCAGTACTTC
TRBJ1-1 many TRBV10-3 TRBD1 CAIRTGGAGNTEAFF TGTGCCATCAGAACAGGGGGCGCGGGGAACACTGAAGCTTTCTTT
TRBJ2-1 - TRBV14 - CASSQGTPREQFF TGTGCCAGCAGCCAGGGCACTCCCAGGGAGCAGTTCTTC
TRBJ1-2 - TRBV6-2/TRBV6-3 - CASSGPQSFYGYTF TGTGCCAGCAGCGGGCCCCAGTCTTTCTATGGCTACACCTTC
TRBJ1-5 once TRBV28 - CASSPFQGWNQPQHF TGTGCCAGCAGTCCCTTCCAGGGGTGGAATCAGCCCCAGCATTTT
TRBJ2-3 - TRBV5-1 TRBD2 CASRTTSGGALDTQYF TGCGCCAGCAGAACGACTAGCGGGGGGGCCCTAGATACGCAGTATTTT
TRBJ1-2 - TRBV11-2 - CASSLRDNYGYTF TGTGCCAGCAGCTTACGAGATAACTATGGCTACACCTTC
TRBJ2-2 - TRBV19 TRBD1 CASSIASGQGFAGELFF TGTGCCAGTAGTATTGCCTCGGGACAGGGGTTCGCCGGGGAGCTGTTTTTT
TRBJ2-2 few TRBV7-6 - CASTFNIANTGELFF TGTGCCAGCACCTTTAACATTGCGAACACCGGGGAGCTGTTTTTT
TRBJ2-7 - TRBV18 - CASSPPGLTYEQYF TGTGCCAGCTCACCACCCGGACTTACCTACGAGCAGTACTTC
TRBJ2-7 - TRBV18 TRBD1 CASSQGGGYEQYF TGTGCCAGCTCACAAGGGGGCGGGTACGAGCAGTACTTC
TRBJ2-5 few TRBV23-1 - CASSQSVKGLRETQYF TGCGCCAGCAGTCAATCGGTAAAGGGGTTACGAGAGACCCAGTACTTC
TRBJ1-5 - TRBV18 TRBD1 CASSPPNRGNSNQPQHF TGTGCCAGCTCACCACCGAACAGGGGGAATAGCAATCAGCCCCAGCATTTT
TRBJ2-7 - TRBV6-5 TRBD1 CASSSPRTGYEQYF TGTGCCAGCAGTTCACCCCGGACAGGGTACGAGCAGTACTTC
TRBJ1-2 - TRBV4-1 TRBD1 CASSQSGTGPSFGYTF TGCGCCAGCAGCCAATCCGGGACAGGGCCTAGTTTTGGCTACACCTTC
TRBJ2-7 once TRBV2 TRBD2 CASSEPSGLRYEQYF TGTGCCAGCAGTGAACCTAGCGGGCTACGCTACGAGCAGTACTTC
TRBJ2-3 - TRBV19 - CASSYLGLPHQYF TGTGCCAGTAGCTACCTAGGACTTCCCCATCAGTATTTT
TRBJ1-5 - TRBV2 - CASSERGAVYSNQPQHF TGTGCCAGCAGTGAGCGTGGGGCAGTTTATAGCAATCAGCCCCAGCATTTT
TRBJ1-6 - TRBV27 TRBD1 CASSSTRQGAGGRNSPLHF TGTGCCAGCAGTTCCACTCGACAGGGGGCGGGGGGTAGGAATTCACCCCTCCACTTT
TRBJ1-2 - TRBV18 TRBD1 CASSPTRTGTGYGYTF TGTGCCAGCTCACCGACACGGACAGGGACTGGCTATGGCTACACCTTC
TRBJ1-2 - TRBV10-2 - CASSEGARYGYTF TGCGCCAGCAGTGAGGGGGCGAGATATGGCTACACCTTC
TRBJ2-3 - TRBV7-9 - CASSLVAGPIHTQYF TGTGCCAGCAGCTTAGTGGCTGGGCCAATCCATACGCAGTATTTT
TRBJ2-7 - TRBV18 TRBD2 CASSRLAGAYEQYF TGTGCCAGCTCTCGACTAGCGGGTGCCTACGAGCAGTACTTC
TRBJ1-2 - TRBV6-5 - CASSYKGQNRHYGYTF TGTGCCAGCAGTTATAAGGGACAAAACCGCCACTATGGCTACACCTTC
TRBJ1-6 - TRBV7-3 TRBD1 CASSLGGQGYSPLHF TGTGCCAGCAGCTTAGGGGGACAGGGGTATTCACCCCTCCACTTT
TRBJ2-7 - TRBV6-5 TRBD1 CASRSGTGGDGEQYF TGTGCCAGCAGGTCCGGGACAGGGGGCGATGGCGAGCAGTACTTC
TRBJ2-2 - TRBV19 TRBD1 CASSTGTGVTGELFF TGTGCCAGTAGTACCGGGACAGGAGTCACCGGGGAGCTGTTTTTT
TRBJ2-7 - TRBV5-4 TRBD2 CASSSQRGGEEQYF TGTGCCAGCAGCTCCCAGCGGGGGGGGGAAGAGCAGTACTTC
TRBJ1-3 - TRBV6-1 - CASSERFSGNTIYF TGTGCCAGCAGTGAACGGTTCTCTGGAAACACCATATATTTT
TRBJ1-2 - TRBV5-1 - CASSLQTTNYGYTF TGCGCCAGCAGTCTACAGACGACTAACTATGGCTACACCTTC
TRBJ1-1 once TRBV12-5 - CASGLHEGETEAFF TGTGCTAGTGGTTTGCACGAGGGTGAGACTGAAGCTTTCTTT
TRBJ1-1 - TRBV18 TRBD1 CASSGQGNTEAFF TGTGCCAGCTCCGGACAGGGGAACACTGAAGCTTTCTTT
TRBJ2-3 - TRBV2 - CASSFVGVTDTQYF TGTGCCAGCAGTTTCGTCGGGGTGACAGATACGCAGTATTTT
TRBJ2-3 - TRBV9 TRBD2 CASSVSPSGGATVVADTQYF TGTGCCAGCAGCGTATCCCCTAGCGGGGGGGCCACAGTGGTTGCAGATACGCAGTATTTT
TRBJ2-2 - TRBV7-2 - CASTPGNVGELFF TGTGCCAGCACCCCGGGGAATGTCGGGGAGCTGTTTTTT
TRBJ2-6 - TRBV9 TRBD2 CASSAGGGPGANVLTF TGTGCCAGCAGCGCCGGGGGGGGCCCAGGGGCCAACGTCCTGACTTTC
TRBJ2-1 - TRBV11-2 TRBD2 CASSSGLAGVGNEQFF TGTGCCAGCAGCTCGGGACTAGCGGGAGTAGGTAATGAGCAGTTCTTC
TRBJ1-4 - TRBV5-1 - CASSLDQGAVTGEKLFF TGCGCCAGCAGCTTGGACCAGGGTGCCGTTACGGGTGAAAAACTGTTTTTT